These 14 T cell receptor beta chains were all obtained from the same sample, sequenced in a study of control samples from healthy donors and cancer patients. Using immunoSEQ multiplex PCR, the repertoire was profiled, and TCRdb retains in-frame clones only, with some absent. The sample lists 150,000 to 200,000 clones, 94% occurring once. The sequencing sample was made of PBMCs. The receptors shown here come from a man in his 60s with colorectal cancer.

V and J are TRBV18 and TRBJ2-1, with TRBD1 identical over 9 bases. Trimming cost V 6 bases and J 3 bases; bases outside gene matches: 9. The CDR3 totals 16 residues. The V gene's germline CDR1 is KGHSH and CDR2 LQKENI. CDR3 coding DNA: TGTGCCAGCTCGACCGGCATGGACAGGGGCTACAATGAGCAGTTCTTC. Protein sequence: CASSTGMDRGYNEQFF.

This chain joins TRBV9 and TRBJ1-2; TRBD1 agrees at 8 bases. Losses at the gene ends were 4 bases for V and 0 bases for J; bases not matched to a gene: 5. In germline, CDR1 is SGDLS, CDR2 YYNGEE. This CDR3 region has 15 residues. CDR3 nucleotides: TGTGCCAGCAGCCCTACGACAGGGGCTAACTATGGCTACACCTTC. It encodes CASSPTTGANYGYTF.

The chain links TRBV6-5 to TRBJ1-4; D is undetermined. This CDR3 contains 13 residues. V shed 7 bases and J shed 6 bases, with 12 bases lying between them. The germline V gene encodes CDR1 MNHEY and CDR2 SVGAGI. CDR3: CASNRNRDEKLFF. Here the CDR3 DNA reads TGTGCCAGCAACCGGAACCGGGATGAAAAACTGTTTTTT.

V gene TRBV7-9 combines with J gene TRBJ1-3, with D perhaps matching TRBD1 (6 bases). This CDR3 region has 14 residues. Trimming pared 3 bases from V and 3 bases from J, leaving 9 bases between. Germline values: CDR1 SEHNR, CDR2 FQNEAQ (reference sequence). In DNA, the CDR3 is TGTGCCAGCAGCTTTGAGGGGGTTGGAAACACCATATATTTT. It codes for CASSFEGVGNTIYF.

The J gene is TRBJ1-5, the V gene TRBV5-1, with D possibly TRBD1 on 5 matching bases. The germline V and J ends were trimmed by 4 bases and 2 bases, with 16 bases remaining between them. The CDR3 has 16 amino acids. Germline V gene sequence: CDR1 SGHRS, CDR2 YFSETQ. In DNA form, the CDR3 reads TGCGCCAGCAGCCCTGTCGCTGGGGCGGGCAATCAGCCCCAGCATTTT. It is translated as CASSPVAGAGNQPQHF.

CDR3 coding DNA: TGTGCCACCAGCAGAGATAAACAGGGGGCATTAGGCTACACCTTC. The encoded protein is CATSRDKQGALGYTF. This chain connects TRBV15 to TRBJ1-2, with 9 bases fitting TRBD1. V shed 0 bases, J shed 8 bases, and the junction held 7 bases outside the gene matches. Germline V gene lookup returns CDR1 LNHNV and CDR2 YYDKDF (reference sequence). The CDR3 has 15 residues.

The chain recombines TRBV3-1 (or the pseudogene TRBV3-2) with TRBJ2-7, with 7 positions matching TRBD1. This CDR3 spans 12 amino acids. Germline CDR1 and CDR2: LGHDT and YNNKEL (reference sequence). V trimming: 5 bases; J trimming: 6 bases; junction bases outside the gene matches: 4. CDR3: CASSSAGGEQYF. The CDR3 coding sequence is TGTGCCAGCAGCTCAGCAGGGGGCGAGCAGTACTTC.

In DNA form, the CDR3 reads TGTGCCAGCAGCCGAGATGTAAGCTCCTACGAGCAGTACTTC. Translation: CASSRDVSSYEQYF. V and J are TRBV7-8 and TRBJ2-7; D is undetermined. Deletions cut 5 bases from V and 0 bases from J, with 11 bases between. Germline CDR1 reads SGHVS; CDR2 reads FQNEAQ. This CDR3 has 14 amino acids.

This clone was recorded once. The chain recombines TRBV11-2 with TRBJ2-7; D is ambiguous. CDR1 SGHAT and CDR2 FQNNGV come from the germline V gene. Trimming pared 5 bases from V and 1 base from J, leaving 12 bases between. This CDR3 comprises 14 residues. The CDR3 sequence is CASSPRQGSYEQYF. As DNA, the CDR3 is TGTGCCAGCAGCCCAAGGCAAGGTTCCTACGAGCAGTACTTC.

The chain is built from TRBV5-1 and TRBJ2-3, with 7 bases that match TRBD2. The CDR3 runs to 15 residues. J lost 6 bases, V lost 0 bases, and 7 bases had no gene match. Germline CDR1 is SGHRS and CDR2 is YFSETQ. The CDR3 sequence: CASSLGGTTQDTQYF. The DNA of the CDR3 is TGCGCCAGCAGCTTGGGGGGGACTACCCAGGATACGCAGTATTTT.

The rearrangement joins TRBV10-2 to TRBJ2-2; the D gene is possibly TRBD2 (7 bases). There are 16 residues in the CDR3. Germline V gene data show CDR1 as WSHSY and CDR2 as SAAADI. V lost 5 bases to trimming and J lost 3 bases, with 16 bases between them. In nucleotides, the CDR3 is TGCGCCAGCAGTTATCGGGCGGGGGCGGACACCGGGGAGCTGTTTTTT. Amino acid sequence: CASSYRAGADTGELFF.

The rearrangement joins TRBV9 to TRBJ1-4; a weak D match, TRBD1 (6 bases). V was trimmed by 0 bases and J by 6 bases, leaving 12 bases between them. Germline lookup yields CDR1 SGDLS and CDR2 YYNGEE. The length of the CDR3 is 15 residues. CDR3: CASSVAGGRDEKLFF. The CDR3 nucleotides read TGTGCCAGCAGCGTAGCTGGGGGGCGCGATGAAAAACTGTTTTTT.

This clone appeared once. The chain couples TRBV6-6 to TRBJ2-5; D unresolved. The CDR3 totals 12 residues. Germline loops: CDR1 MNHNY, CDR2 SVGAGI (reference sequence). V lost 6 bases and J lost 3, with 8 bases in between. CDR3 sequence (DNA): TGTGCCAGCAGGGCAGATGAAGAGACCCAGTACTTC. Translation: CASRADEETQYF.

This clone was picked up a small number of times. This chain uses TRBV6-2 or TRBV6-3 with TRBJ1-1; D may be TRBD1 (5 bases). V was shortened by 0 bases and J by 4 bases, with 15 bases between the two germline ends. This CDR3 spans 16 amino acids. CDR1 and CDR2 (germline): MNHEY, SVGEGT. CDR3 amino acids: CASSYSREGRGTEAFF. The CDR3 DNA is TGTGCCAGCAGTTACTCGAGGGAGGGAAGGGGCACTGAAGCTTTCTTT.